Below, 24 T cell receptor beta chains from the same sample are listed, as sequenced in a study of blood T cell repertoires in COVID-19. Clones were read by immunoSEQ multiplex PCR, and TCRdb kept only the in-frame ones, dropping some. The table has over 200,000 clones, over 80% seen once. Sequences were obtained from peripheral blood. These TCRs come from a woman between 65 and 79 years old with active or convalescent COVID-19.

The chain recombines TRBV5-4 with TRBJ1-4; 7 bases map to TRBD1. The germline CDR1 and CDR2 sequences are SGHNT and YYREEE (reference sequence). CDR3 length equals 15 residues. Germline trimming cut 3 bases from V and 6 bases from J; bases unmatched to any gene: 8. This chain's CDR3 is CASSSKGGGDEKLFF. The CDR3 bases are TGTGCCAGCAGCTCGAAAGGGGGCGGGGATGAAAAACTGTTTTTT.

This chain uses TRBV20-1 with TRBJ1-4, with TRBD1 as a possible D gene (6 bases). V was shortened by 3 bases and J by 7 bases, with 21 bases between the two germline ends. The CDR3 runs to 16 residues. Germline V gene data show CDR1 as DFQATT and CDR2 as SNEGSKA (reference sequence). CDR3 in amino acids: CSASSWYAGASEKLFF. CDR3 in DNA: TGCAGTGCTAGTTCGTGGTATGCGGGGGCCTCTGAAAAACTGTTTTTT.

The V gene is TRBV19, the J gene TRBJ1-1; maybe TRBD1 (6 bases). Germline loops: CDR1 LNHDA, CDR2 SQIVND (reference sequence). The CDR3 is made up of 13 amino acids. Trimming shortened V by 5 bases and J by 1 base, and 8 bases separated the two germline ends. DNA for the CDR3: TGTGCCAGTAGTCGACAGGAGAACACTGAAGCTTTCTTT. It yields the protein CASSRQENTEAFF. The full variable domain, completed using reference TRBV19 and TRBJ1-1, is DGGITQSPKYLFRKEGQNVTLSCEQNLNHDAMYWYRQDPGQGLRLIYYSQIVNDFQKGDIAEGYSVSREKKESFPLTVTSAQKNPTAFYLCASSRQENTEAFFGQGTRLTVV.

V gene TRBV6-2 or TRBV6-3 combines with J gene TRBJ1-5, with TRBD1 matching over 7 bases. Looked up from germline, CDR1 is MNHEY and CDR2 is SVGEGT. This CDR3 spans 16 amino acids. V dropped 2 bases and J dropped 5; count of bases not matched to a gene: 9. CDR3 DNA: TGTGCCAGCAGTTACACCTTGGGACAGCCGGATCAGCCCCAGCATTTT. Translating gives CASSYTLGQPDQPQHF.

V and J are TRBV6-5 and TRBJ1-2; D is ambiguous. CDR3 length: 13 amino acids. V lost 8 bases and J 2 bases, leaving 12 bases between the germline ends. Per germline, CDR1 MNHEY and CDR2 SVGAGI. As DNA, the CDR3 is TGTGCCAGCGTAAAGGAGGTCAACTATGGCTACACCTTC. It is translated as CASVKEVNYGYTF.

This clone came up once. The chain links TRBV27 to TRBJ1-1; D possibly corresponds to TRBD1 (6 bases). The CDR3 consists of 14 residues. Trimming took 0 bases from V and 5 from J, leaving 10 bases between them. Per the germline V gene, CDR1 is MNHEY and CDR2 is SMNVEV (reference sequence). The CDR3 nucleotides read TGTGCCAGCAGTTTATCAGGGGGAGTAACTGAAGCTTTCTTT. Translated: CASSLSGGVTEAFF.

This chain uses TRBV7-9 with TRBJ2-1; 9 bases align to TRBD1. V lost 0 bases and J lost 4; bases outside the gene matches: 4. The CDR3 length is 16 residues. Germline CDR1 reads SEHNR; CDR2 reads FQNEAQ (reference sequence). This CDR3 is CASSLATGTGYNEQFF. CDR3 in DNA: TGTGCCAGCAGCTTAGCCACCGGGACAGGGTACAATGAGCAGTTCTTC.

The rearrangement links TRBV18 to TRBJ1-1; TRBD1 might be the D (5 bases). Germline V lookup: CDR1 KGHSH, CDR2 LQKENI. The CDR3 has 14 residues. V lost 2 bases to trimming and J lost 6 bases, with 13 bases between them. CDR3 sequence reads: CASSPRGTPAEAFF. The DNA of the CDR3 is TGTGCCAGCTCACCAAGGGGCACCCCAGCTGAAGCTTTCTTT. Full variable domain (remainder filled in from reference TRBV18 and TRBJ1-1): NAGVMQNPRHLVRRRGQEARLRCSPMKGHSHVYWYRQLPEEGLKFMVYLQKENIIDESGMPKERFSAEFPKEGPSILRIQQVVRGDSAAYFCASSPRGTPAEAFFGQGTRLTVV.

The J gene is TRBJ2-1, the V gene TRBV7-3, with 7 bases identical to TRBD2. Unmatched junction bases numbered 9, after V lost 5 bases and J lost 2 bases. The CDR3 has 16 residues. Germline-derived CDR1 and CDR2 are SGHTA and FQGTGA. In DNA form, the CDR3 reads TGTGCCAGCAGCCTAATAACGGGGGGACCCTACAATGAGCAGTTCTTC. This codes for CASSLITGGPYNEQFF.

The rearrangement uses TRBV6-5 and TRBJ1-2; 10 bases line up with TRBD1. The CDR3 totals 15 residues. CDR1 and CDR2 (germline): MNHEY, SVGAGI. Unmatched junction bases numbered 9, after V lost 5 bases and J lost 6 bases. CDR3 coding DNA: TGTGCCAGCAGTCTCCGGGACAGGGGATACGATGGCTACACCTTC. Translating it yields CASSLRDRGYDGYTF.

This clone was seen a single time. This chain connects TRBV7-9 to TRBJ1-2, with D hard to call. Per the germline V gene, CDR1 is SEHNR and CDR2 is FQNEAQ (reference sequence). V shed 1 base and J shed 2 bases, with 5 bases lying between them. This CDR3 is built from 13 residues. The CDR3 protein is CASSLGQNYGYTF. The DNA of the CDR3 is TGTGCCAGCAGCTTAGGGCAGAACTATGGCTACACCTTC.

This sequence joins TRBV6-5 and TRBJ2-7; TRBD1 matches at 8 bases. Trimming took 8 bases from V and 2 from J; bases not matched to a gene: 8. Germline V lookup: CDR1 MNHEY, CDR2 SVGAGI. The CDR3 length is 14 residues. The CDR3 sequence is CASALGTGPYEQYF. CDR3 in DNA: TGTGCCAGCGCCCTGGGGACAGGACCCTACGAGCAGTACTTC.

The CDR3: CASSSRTDMNTEAFF. The CDR3 bases are TGTGCCAGCAGTTCCAGGACAGACATGAACACTGAAGCTTTCTTT. The chain joins TRBV6-5 to TRBJ1-1; maybe TRBD1 (6 bases). Germline assignment: CDR1 MNHEY and CDR2 SVGAGI. Trimming stripped 4 bases from V and 0 bases from J, with 12 bases between. The CDR3 consists of 15 residues.

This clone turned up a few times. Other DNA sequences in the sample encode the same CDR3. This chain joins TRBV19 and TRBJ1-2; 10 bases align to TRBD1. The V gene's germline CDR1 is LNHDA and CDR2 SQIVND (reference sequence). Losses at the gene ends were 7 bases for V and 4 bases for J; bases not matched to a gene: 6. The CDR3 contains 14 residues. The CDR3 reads CASTGQGVFYGYTF. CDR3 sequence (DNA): TGTGCCAGTACCGGACAGGGGGTTTTCTATGGCTACACCTTC.

The CDR3 region is CASSISPFDRVNDSPLHF. Here the CDR3 DNA reads TGTGCCAGCAGCATCTCCCCTTTCGACAGGGTAAATGATTCACCCCTCCACTTT. This chain connects TRBV7-7 to TRBJ1-6; 7 bases fit TRBD1. Germline assignment: CDR1 SSHAT and CDR2 FNYEAQ (reference sequence). This CDR3 region has 18 residues. Trimming cost V 5 bases and J 8 bases; bases outside gene matches: 18. Variable domain in full (rest from reference TRBV7-7 and TRBJ1-6): GAGVSQSPRYKVTKRGQDVTLRCDPISSHATLYWYQQALGQGPEFLTYFNYEAQPDKSGLPSDRFSAERPEGSISTLTIQRTEQRDSAMYRCASSISPFDRVNDSPLHFGNGTRLTVT.

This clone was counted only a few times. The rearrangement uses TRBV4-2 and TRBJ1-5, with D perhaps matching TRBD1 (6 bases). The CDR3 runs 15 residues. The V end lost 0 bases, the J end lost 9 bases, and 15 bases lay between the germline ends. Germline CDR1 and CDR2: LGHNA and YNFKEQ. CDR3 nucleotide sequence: TGTGCCAGCAGCCAAGATGGGAGGGGGGGGACGCCCCAGCATTTT. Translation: CASSQDGRGGTPQHF.

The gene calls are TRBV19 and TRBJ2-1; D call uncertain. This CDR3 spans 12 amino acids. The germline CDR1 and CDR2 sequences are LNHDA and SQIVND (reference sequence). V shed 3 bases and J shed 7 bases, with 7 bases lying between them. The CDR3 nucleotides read TGTGCCAGTAGTATGAGATTGAATGAGCAGTTCTTC. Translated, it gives CASSMRLNEQFF.

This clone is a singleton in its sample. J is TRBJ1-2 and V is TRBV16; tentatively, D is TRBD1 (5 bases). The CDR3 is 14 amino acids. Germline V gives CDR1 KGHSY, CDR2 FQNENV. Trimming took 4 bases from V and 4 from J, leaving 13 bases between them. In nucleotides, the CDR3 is TGTGCCAGCAGCCCGCGGGGGGAAGGCTATGGCTACACCTTC. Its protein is CASSPRGEGYGYTF.

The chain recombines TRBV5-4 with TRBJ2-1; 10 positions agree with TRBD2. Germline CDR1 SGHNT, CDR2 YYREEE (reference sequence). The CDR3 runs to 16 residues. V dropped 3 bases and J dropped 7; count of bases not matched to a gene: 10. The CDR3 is CASSWGPSGSANEQFF. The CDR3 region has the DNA TGTGCCAGCAGCTGGGGTCCTAGCGGGAGTGCGAATGAGCAGTTCTTC.

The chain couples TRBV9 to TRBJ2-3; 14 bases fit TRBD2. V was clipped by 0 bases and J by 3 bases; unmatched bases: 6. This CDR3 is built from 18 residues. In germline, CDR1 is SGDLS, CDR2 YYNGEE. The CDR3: CASSVAGLAGVATDTQYF. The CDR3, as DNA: TGTGCCAGCAGCGTAGCGGGACTAGCGGGAGTTGCGACAGATACGCAGTATTTT.

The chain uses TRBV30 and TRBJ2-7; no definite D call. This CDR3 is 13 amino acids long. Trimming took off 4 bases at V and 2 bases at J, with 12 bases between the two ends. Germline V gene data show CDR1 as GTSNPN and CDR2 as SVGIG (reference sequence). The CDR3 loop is CAWTPRGPYEQYF. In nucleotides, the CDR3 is TGTGCCTGGACCCCGAGAGGTCCCTACGAGCAGTACTTC.

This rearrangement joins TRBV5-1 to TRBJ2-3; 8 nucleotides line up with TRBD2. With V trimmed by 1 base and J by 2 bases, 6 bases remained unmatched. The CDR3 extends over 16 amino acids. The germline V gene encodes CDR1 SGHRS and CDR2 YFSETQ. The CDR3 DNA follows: TGCGCCAGCAGCTTGAGCACTAGCGGCTACACAGATACGCAGTATTTT. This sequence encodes CASSLSTSGYTDTQYF.

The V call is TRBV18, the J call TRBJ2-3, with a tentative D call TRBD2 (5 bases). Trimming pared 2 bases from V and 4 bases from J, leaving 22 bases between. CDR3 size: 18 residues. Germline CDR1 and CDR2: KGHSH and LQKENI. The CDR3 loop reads CASSPAPRWAFGADTQYF. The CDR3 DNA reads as TGTGCCAGCTCACCAGCCCCCCGATGGGCCTTCGGGGCAGATACGCAGTATTTT.

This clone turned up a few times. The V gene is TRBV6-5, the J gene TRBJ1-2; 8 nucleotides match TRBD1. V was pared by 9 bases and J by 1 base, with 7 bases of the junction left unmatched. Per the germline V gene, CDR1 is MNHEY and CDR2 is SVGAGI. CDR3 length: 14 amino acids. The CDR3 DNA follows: TGTGCCAGTTCGGGACAGGCGATTAACTATGGCTACACCTTC. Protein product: CASSGQAINYGYTF.